This TCR beta chain emerged from a study of regulatory T cells in long-lasting Graves disease. General study findings and limits: Persistent Graves' patients showed a TCR diversity that was lower than that of newly diagnosed ones. The study found TRBV28, TRBJ1-2 and TRBJ2-5 favored in persistent disease. Only peripheral blood was studied, not thyroid tissue.

The time point is: newly diagnosed GD, antithyroid drugs for less than 3 months. RNA isolated from PBMCs was used to make the TCR library. For TCR beta, libraries came from iRepertoire HTBI primers and Arm-PCR of CDR3 regions. As processed by the authors: Among the samples, roughly 61 TRBV and about 15 TRBJ segments were identified. TCRdb independently ran MiXCR on the multiplex PCR reads; one entry per CDR3 protein. TCRdb, not the original authors, processed these V and J calls. The sample lists 200,000 to 300,000 distinct CDR3 sequences, roughly 21% seen once, with about 15% in the top ten. The CDR3 region is 15 residues in length, termini included. Germline V gene lookup returns CDR1 LNHDA and CDR2 SQIVND (reference sequence). On this clonotype: As yet, its antigen is unknown. It may be a read error: a sequence one base away is much more abundant. The limits of the CDR3 on the DNA are not certain, so only TCRdb's listed CDR3 is given.

This rearrangement joins TRBV19 to TRBJ2-1. The TCR originated in a female donor with Graves disease. Sample: peripheral blood mononuclear cells (PBMCs), taken at new diagnosis, from a patient treated with antithyroid drugs. The CDR3 sequence: CASSIQWAGGNEQLF.